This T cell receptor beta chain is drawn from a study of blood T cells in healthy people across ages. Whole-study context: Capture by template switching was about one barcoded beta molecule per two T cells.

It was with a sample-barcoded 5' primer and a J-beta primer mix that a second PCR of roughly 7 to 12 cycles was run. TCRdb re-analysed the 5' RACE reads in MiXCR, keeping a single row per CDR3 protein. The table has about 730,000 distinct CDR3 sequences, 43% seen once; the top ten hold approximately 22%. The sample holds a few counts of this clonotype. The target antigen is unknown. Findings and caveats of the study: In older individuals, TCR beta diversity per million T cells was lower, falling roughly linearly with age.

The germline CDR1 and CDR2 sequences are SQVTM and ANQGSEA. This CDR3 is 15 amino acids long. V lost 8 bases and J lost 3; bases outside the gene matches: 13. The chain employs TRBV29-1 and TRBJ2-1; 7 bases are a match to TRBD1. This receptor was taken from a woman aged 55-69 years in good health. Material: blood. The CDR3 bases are TGCAGCATTTATGCACAGGGGTTAGGCTACAATGAGCAGTTCTTC. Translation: CSIYAQGLGYNEQFF.